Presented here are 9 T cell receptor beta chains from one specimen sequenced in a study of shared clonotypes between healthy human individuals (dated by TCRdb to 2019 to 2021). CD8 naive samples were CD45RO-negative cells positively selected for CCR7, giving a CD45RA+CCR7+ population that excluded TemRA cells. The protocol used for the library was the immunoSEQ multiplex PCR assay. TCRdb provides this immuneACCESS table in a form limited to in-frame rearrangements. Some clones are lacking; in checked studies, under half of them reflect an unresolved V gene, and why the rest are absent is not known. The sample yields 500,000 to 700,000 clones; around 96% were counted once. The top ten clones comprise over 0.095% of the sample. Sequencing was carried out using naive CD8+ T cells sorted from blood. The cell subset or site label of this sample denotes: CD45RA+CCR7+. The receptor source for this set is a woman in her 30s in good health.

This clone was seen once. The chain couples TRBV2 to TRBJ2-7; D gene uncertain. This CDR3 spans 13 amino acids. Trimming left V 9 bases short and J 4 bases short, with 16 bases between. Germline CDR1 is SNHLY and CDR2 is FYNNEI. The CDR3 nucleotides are TGTGCCAGTTTGCGCCTGGACCATTACGAGCAGTACTTC. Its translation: CASLRLDHYEQYF.

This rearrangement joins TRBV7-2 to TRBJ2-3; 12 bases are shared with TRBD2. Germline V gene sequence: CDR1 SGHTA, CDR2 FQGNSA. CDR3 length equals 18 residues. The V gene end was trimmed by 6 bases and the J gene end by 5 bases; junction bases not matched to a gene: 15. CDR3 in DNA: TGTGCCAGCAGGGAGGGGGAAACTAGGACTAGCGGGATAGATACGCAGTATTTT. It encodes CASREGETRTSGIDTQYF.

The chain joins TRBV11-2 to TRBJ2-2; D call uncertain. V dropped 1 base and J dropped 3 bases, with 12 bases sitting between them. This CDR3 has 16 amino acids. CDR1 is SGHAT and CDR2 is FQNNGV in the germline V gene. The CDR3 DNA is TGTGCCAGCAGCTTAGTAGACTGGGTCTACACCGGGGAGCTGTTTTTT. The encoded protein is CASSLVDWVYTGELFF.

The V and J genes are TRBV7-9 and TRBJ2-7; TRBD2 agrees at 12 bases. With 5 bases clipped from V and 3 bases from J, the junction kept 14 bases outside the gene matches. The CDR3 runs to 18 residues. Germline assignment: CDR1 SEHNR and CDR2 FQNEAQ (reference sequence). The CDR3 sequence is CASSPTSGRDRLFYEQYF. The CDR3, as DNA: TGTGCCAGCAGCCCGACTAGCGGGAGAGACAGGCTCTTCTACGAGCAGTACTTC.

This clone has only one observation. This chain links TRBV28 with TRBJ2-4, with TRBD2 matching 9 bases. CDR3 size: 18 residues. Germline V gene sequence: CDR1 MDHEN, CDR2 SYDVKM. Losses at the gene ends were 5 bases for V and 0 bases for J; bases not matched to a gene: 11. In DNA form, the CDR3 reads TGTGCCAGCAGTACCCTTCGACTAGCGGAACTAGCCAAAAACATTCAGTACTTC. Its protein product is CASSTLRLAELAKNIQYF.

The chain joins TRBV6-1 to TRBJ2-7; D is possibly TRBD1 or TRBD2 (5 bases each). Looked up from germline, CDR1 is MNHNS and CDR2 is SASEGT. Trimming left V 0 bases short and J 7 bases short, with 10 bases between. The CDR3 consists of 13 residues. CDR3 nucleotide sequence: TGTGCCAGCAGTGAAGCCGGGGCCGGGGAGCAGTACTTC. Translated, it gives CASSEAGAGEQYF.

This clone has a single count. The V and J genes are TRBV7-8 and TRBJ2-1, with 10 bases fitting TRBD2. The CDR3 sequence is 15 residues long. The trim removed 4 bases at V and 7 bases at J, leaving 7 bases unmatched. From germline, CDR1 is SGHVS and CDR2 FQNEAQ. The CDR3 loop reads CASSSLAGVDNEQFF. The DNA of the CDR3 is TGTGCCAGCAGCTCCCTAGCGGGAGTCGATAATGAGCAGTTCTTC.

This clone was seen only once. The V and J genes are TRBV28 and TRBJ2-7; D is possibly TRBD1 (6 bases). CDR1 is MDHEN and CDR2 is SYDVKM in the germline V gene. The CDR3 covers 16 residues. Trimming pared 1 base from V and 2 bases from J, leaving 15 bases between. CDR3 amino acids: CASSLSVRGNTYEQYF. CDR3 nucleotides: TGTGCCAGCAGTTTATCAGTCAGGGGAAATACCTACGAGCAGTACTTC.

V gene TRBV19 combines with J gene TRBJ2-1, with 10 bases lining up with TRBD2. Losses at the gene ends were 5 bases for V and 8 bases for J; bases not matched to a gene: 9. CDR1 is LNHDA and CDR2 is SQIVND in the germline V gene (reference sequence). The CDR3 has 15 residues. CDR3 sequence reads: CASSRIAGGGDEQFF. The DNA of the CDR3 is TGTGCCAGTAGTCGTATAGCGGGAGGTGGGGATGAGCAGTTCTTC.